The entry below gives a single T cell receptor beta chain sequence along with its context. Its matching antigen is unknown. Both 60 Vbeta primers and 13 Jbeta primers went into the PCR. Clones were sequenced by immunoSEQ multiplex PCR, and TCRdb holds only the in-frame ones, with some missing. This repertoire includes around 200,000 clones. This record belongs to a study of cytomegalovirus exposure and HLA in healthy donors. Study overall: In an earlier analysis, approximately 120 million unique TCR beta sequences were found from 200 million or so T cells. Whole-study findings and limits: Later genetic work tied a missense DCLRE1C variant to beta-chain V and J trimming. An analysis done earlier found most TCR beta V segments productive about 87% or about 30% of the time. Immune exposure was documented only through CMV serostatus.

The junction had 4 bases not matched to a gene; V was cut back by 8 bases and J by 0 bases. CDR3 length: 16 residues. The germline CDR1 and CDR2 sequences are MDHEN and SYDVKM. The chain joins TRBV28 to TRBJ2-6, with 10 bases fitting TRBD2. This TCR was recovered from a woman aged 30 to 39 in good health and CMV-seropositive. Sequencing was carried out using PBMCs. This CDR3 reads CASAGLAVSGANVLTF. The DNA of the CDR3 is TGTGCCAGCGCCGGACTAGCGGTCTCTGGGGCCAACGTCCTGACTTTC.